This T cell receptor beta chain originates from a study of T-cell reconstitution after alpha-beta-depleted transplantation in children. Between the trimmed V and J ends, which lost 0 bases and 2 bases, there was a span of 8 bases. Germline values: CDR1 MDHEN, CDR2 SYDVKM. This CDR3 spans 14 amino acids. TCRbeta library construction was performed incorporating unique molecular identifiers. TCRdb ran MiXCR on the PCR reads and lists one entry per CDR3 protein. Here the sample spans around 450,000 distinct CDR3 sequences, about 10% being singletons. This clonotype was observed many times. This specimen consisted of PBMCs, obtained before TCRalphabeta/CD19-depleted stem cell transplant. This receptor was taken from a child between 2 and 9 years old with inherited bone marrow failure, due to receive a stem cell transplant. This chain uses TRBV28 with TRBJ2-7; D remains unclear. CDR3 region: CASSLWNTAYEQYF. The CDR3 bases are TGTGCCAGCAGTTTATGGAACACCGCCTACGAGCAGTACTTC.